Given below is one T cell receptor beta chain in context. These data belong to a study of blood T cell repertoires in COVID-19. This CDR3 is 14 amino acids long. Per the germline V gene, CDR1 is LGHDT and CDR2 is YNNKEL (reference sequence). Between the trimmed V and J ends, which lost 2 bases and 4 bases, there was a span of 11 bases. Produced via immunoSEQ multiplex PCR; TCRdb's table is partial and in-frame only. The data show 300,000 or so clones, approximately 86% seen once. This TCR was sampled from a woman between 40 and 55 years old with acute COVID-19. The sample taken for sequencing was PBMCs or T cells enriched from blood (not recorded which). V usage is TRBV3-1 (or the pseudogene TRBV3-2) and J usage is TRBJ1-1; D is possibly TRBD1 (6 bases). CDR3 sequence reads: CASSQLQGSTEAFF. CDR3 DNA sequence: TGTGCCAGCAGCCAATTACAGGGTAGCACTGAAGCTTTCTTT.